This T cell receptor (beta chain) was obtained from a study of CD8+CD57+ T cells in acquired aplastic anemia. The overall study: Quantities of DNA derived from sorted CD4+ and CD8+ cells averaged roughly 3 ug.

The CDR3 sequence is 16 residues long. Germline CDR1 reads LNHDA; CDR2 reads SQIVND (reference sequence). The J segment lost 4 bases and the V segment lost 3 bases, leaving 6 bases of the junction unmatched. TCR beta VDJ and CDR3 were profiled, and genomic DNA was the template. TCRdb re-called the reads through MiXCR, storing one row per CDR3 protein. The data contain 250,000 to 300,000 distinct CDR3 sequences, 45% to 70% of them seen just once; the ten biggest clones take up 7.5% to 9%. About this clonotype: Its antigen is currently unknown.

Study results and caveats: Patients and controls had in common fewer than 30 CD8+ CDR3 sequences.

The TCR originated in a human donor with severe aplastic anemia or a healthy control (not recorded which). The V gene is TRBV19, the J gene TRBJ2-1; 10 bases fit TRBD2. Sequenced: sorted CD4+, CD8+, or CD8+CD57+ T cells (not recorded which) from PBMCs. CDR3 coding DNA: TGTGCCAGTAGTATCCTTAGCGGGGGGCTATACAATGAGCAGTTCTTC. As protein: CASSILSGGLYNEQFF. Drawing the rest from reference TRBV19 and TRBJ2-1, the complete variable domain is DGGITQSPKYLFRKEGQNVTLSCEQNLNHDAMYWYRQDPGQGLRLIYYSQIVNDFQKGDIAEGYSVSREKKESFPLTVTSAQKNPTAFYLCASSILSGGLYNEQFFGPGTRLTVL.